This TCR beta chain is drawn from a study of PD-1 blockade in classical Hodgkin lymphoma. Only in-frame clones appear in the TCRdb table, and some are missing; sequencing was by immunoSEQ multiplex PCR. The repertoire has a few thousand clones, 70% to 80% of them found once; the top ten carry around 24%. The CDR3 is made up of 15 amino acids. A note on this clone: Antigen unknown.

Regarding the study as a whole: There remain no defined causes for the repertoire differences, which possibly reflect disease activity or prior therapy. The authors excluded patients who started nivolumab under 1 year after ASCT. Compared with healthy donors, newly diagnosed patients reportedly showed lower baseline TCR diversity.

Time point in this sample: cycle 4 day 1 (C4D1), after five to seven weeks of nivolumab. Relapses following autologous stem cell transplantation were seen in all patients, with brentuximab vedotin exposure varying. It was by magnetic negative selection that CD8+ T cells were isolated from thawed PBMCs. Best responses included complete response and partial response; otherwise, the best response was progressive disease. The chain combines TRBV21-1 with TRBJ1-6; the D segment call TRBD1 is taken from the table without a DNA check. TRBV21-1 is marked as a pseudogene. The sample was CD8+ T cells from blood, taken before the fourth cycle of nivolumab. The clonotype comes from a human donor with classical Hodgkin lymphoma. Here the CDR3 DNA reads TGTGCCAGCAGCAGAATATGGACAGGGGGTTCACCCCTCCACTTT. Its protein is CASSRIWTGGSPLHF.